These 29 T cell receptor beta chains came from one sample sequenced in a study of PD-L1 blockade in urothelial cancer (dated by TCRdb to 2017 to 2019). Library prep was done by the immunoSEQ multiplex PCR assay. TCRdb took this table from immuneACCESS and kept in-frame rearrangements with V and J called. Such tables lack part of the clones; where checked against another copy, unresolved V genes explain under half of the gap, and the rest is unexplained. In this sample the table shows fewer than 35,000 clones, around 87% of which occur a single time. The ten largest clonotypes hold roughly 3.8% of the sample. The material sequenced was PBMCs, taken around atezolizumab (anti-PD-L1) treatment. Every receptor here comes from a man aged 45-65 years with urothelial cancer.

CDR3 protein: CASSIRPPGQGYQPQHF. In DNA form, the CDR3 reads TGTGCCAGTAGTATAAGACCCCCGGGACAGGGGTATCAGCCCCAGCATTTT. The chain has TRBV19 and TRBJ1-5, with TRBD1 identical over 10 bases. The V and J ends lost 2 bases and 5 bases, in that order; junction bases with no gene match: 9. The germline gives CDR1 LNHDA, CDR2 SQIVND (reference sequence). This CDR3 has 17 amino acids.

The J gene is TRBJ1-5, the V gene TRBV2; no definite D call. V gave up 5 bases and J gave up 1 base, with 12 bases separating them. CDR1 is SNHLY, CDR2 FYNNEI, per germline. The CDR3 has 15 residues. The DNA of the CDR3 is TGTGCCAGCAGTCGGACGGGAACGAGCAATCAGCCCCAGCATTTT. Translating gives CASSRTGTSNQPQHF. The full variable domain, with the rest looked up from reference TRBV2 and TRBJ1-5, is EPEVTQTPSHQVTQMGQEVILRCVPISNHLYFYWYRQILGQKVEFLVSFYNNEISEKSEIFDDQFSVERPDGSNFTLKIRSTKLEDSAMYFCASSRTGTSNQPQHFGDGTRLSIL.

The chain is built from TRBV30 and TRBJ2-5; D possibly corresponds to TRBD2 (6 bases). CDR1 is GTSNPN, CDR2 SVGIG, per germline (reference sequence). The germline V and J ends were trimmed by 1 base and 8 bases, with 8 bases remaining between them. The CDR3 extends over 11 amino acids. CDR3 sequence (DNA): TGTGCCTGGAGTGAGGGACTTACCCAGTACTTC. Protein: CAWSEGLTQYF.

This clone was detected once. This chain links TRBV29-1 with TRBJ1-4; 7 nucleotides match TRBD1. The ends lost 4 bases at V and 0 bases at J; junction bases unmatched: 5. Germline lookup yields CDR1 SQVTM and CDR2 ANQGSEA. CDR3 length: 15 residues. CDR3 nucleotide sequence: TGCAGCGTTGGCGACAGGGTGGCAACTAATGAAAAACTGTTTTTT. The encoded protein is CSVGDRVATNEKLFF.

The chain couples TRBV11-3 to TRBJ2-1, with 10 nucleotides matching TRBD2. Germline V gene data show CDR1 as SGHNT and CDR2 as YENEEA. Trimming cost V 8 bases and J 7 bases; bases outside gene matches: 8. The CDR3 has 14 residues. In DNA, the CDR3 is TGTGCCAGCCGAAGCGGGAGGGCTGGGAATGAGCAGTTCTTC. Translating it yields CASRSGRAGNEQFF. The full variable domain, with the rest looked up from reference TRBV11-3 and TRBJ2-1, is EAGVVQSPRYKIIEKKQPVAFWCNPISGHNTLYWYLQNLGQGPELLIRYENEEAVDDSQLPKDRFSAERLKGVDSTLKIQPAELGDSAVYLCASRSGRAGNEQFFGPGTRLTVL.

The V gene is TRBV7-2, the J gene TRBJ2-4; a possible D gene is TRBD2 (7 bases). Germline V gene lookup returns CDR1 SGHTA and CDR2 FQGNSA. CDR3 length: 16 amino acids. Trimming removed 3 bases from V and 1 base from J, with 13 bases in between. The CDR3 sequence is CASSFPGGLAKNIQYF. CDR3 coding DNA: TGTGCCAGCAGCTTCCCGGGGGGCCTGGCCAAAAACATTCAGTACTTC.

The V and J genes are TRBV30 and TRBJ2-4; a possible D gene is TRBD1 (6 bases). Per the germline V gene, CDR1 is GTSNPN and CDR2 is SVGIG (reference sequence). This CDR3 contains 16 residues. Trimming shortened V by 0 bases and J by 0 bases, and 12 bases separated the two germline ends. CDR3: CAWSVPGQLAKNIQYF. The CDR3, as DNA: TGTGCCTGGAGTGTACCCGGACAGCTAGCCAAAAACATTCAGTACTTC.

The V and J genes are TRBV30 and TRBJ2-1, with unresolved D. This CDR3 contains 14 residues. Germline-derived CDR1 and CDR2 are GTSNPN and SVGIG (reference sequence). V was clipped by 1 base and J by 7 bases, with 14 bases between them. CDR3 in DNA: TGTGCCTGGAGTGAAAAGTCCCTAAGAAATGAGCAGTTCTTC. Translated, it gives CAWSEKSLRNEQFF.

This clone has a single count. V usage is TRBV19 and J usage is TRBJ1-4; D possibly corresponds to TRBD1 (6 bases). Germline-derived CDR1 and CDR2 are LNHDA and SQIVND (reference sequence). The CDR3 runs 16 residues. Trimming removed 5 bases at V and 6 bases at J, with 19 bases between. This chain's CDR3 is CASSLRGRGIDEKLFF. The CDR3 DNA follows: TGTGCCAGTAGTTTACGAGGAAGGGGGATTGATGAAAAACTGTTTTTT.

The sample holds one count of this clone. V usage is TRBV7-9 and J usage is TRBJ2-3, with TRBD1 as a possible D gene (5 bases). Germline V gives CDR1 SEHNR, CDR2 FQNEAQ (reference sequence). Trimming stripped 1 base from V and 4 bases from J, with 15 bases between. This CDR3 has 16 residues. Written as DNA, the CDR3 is TGTGCCAGCAGCTTAGGAGCAGGGCTAAATTCAGATACGCAGTATTTT. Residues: CASSLGAGLNSDTQYF.

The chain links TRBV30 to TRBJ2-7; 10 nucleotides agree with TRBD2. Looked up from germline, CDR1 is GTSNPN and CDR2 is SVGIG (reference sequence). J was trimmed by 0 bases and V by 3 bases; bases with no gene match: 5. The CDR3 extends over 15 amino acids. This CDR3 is CAWSLLAGLSYEQYF. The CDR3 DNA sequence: TGTGCCTGGAGCTTACTAGCGGGACTCTCCTACGAGCAGTACTTC.

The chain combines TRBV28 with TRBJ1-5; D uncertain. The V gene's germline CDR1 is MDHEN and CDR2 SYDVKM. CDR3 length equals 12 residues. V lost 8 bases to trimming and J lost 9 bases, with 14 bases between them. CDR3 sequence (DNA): TGTGCCAGCGGATTGGGTACGGGGCCCCAGCATTTT. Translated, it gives CASGLGTGPQHF.

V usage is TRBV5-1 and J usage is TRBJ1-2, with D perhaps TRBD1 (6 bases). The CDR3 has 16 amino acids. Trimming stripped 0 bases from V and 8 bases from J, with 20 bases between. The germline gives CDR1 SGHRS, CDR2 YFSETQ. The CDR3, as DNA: TGCGCCAGCAGCTTGGCGCCGGACAGCCCTACGGGGGGCTACACCTTC. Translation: CASSLAPDSPTGGYTF.

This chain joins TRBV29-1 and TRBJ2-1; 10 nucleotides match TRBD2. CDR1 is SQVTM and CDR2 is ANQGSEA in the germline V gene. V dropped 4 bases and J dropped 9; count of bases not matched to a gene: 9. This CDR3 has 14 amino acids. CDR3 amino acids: CSVGEAGGRGEQFF. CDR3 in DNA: TGCAGCGTTGGGGAAGCGGGGGGGCGAGGTGAGCAGTTCTTC.

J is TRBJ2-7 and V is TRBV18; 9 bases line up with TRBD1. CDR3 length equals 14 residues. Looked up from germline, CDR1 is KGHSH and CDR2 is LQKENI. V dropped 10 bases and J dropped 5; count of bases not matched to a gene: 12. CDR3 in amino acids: CATRRDRVADEQYF. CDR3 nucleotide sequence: TGTGCCACCCGCCGGGACAGGGTTGCGGACGAGCAGTACTTC.

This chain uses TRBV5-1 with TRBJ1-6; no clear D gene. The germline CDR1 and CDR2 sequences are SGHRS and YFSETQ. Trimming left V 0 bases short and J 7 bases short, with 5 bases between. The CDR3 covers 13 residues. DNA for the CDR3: TGCGCCAGCAGCTTGGCCTTGAATTCACCCCTCCACTTT. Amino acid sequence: CASSLALNSPLHF.

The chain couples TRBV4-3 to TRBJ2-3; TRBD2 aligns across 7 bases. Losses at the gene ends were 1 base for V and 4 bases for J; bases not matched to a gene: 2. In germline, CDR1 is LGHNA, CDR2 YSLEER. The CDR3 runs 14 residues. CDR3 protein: CASSQGTSPDTQYF. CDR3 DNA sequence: TGCGCCAGCAGCCAAGGGACTAGTCCAGATACGCAGTATTTT.

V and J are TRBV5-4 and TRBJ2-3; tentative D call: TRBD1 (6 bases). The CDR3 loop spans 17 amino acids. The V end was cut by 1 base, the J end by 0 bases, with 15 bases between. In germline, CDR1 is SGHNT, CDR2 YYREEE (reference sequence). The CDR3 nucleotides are TGTGCCAGCAGCTTGTGGGGTGGACAGCCTAGCACAGATACGCAGTATTTT. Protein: CASSLWGGQPSTDTQYF. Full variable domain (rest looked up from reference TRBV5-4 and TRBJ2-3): ETGVTQSPTHLIKTRGQQVTLRCSSQSGHNTVSWYQQALGQGPQFIFQYYREEENGRGNFPPRFSGLQFPNYSSELNVNALELDDSALYLCASSLWGGQPSTDTQYFGPGTRLTVL.

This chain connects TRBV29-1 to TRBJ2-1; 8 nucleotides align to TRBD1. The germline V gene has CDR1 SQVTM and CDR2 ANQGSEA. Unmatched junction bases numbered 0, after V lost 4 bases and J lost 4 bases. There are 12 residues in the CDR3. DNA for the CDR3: TGCAGCGTTGGACAGGGGTACAATGAGCAGTTCTTC. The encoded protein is CSVGQGYNEQFF.

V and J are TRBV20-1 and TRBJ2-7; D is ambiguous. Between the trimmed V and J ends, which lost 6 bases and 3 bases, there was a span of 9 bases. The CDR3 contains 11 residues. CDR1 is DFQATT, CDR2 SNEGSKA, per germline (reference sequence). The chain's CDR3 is CSARANYEQYF. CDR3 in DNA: TGCAGTGCCCGTGCTAACTACGAGCAGTACTTC.

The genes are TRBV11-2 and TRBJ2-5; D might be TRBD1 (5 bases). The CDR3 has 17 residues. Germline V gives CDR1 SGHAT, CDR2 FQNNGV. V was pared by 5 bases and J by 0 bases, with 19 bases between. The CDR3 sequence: CASSPGIAPYYQETQYF. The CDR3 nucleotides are TGTGCCAGCAGCCCAGGGATCGCCCCTTATTACCAAGAGACCCAGTACTTC.

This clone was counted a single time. CDR3 nucleotides: TGTGCCAGCAGTCCAGGGGGCTACGAGCAGTACTTC. It specifies CASSPGGYEQYF. This chain links TRBV27 with TRBJ2-7, with 7 bases fitting TRBD1. Per germline, CDR1 MNHEY and CDR2 SMNVEV (reference sequence). The J segment lost 3 bases and the V segment lost 5 bases, leaving 1 base of the junction unmatched. The CDR3 consists of 12 residues.

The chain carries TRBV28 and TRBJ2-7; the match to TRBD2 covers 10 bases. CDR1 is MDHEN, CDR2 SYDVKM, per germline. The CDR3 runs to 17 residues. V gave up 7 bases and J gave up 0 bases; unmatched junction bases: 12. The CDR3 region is CASTEALAGVGSYEQYF. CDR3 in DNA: TGTGCCAGCACCGAGGCCCTAGCGGGAGTGGGCTCCTACGAGCAGTACTTC. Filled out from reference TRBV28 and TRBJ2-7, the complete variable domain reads DVKVTQSSRYLVKRTGEKVFLECVQDMDHENMFWYRQDPGLGLRLIYFSYDVKMKEKGDIPEGYSVSREKKERFSLILESASTNQTSMYLCASTEALAGVGSYEQYFGPGTRLTVT.

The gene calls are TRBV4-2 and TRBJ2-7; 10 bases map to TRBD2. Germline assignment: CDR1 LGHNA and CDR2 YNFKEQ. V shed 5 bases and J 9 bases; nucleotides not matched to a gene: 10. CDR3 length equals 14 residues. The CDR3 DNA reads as TGTGCCAGCAGCACAGCGGGGGGGGAATCGGGGCAGTACTTC. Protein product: CASSTAGGESGQYF.

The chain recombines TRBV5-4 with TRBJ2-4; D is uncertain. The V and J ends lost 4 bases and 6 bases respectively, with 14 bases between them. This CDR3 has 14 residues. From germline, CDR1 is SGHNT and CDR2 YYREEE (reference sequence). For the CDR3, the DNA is TGTGCCAGCAGCCCCGGCGGTTTGGGAAACATTCAGTACTTC. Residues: CASSPGGLGNIQYF.

In DNA, the CDR3 is TGTGCCAGCAGTGCCTACAGGGTGAACACCGGGGAGCTGTTTTTT. This gives the protein CASSAYRVNTGELFF. The V call is TRBV6-1, the J call TRBJ2-2, with D possibly being TRBD1 (6 bases). The CDR3 covers 15 residues. V was shortened by 4 bases and J by 1 base, with 10 bases between the two germline ends. Per the germline V gene, CDR1 is MNHNS and CDR2 is SASEGT.

The CDR3 nucleotides read TGTGCCAGCTCACTGCGGGAGGTTCAGGGTTGGACTGAAGCTTTCTTT. Translated, it gives CASSLREVQGWTEAFF. The chain combines TRBV18 with TRBJ1-1; tentatively, D is TRBD1 (5 bases). V lost 4 bases, J lost 5 bases, and 20 bases lay in between. The CDR3 sequence is 16 residues long. The V gene's germline CDR1 is KGHSH and CDR2 LQKENI.

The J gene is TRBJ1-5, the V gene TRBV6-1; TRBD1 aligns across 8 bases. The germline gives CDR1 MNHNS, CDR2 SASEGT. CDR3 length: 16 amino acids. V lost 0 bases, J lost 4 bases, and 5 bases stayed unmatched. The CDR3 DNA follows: TGTGCCAGCAGTGAAGCGAACAGGGGGGCAAATCAGCCCCAGCATTTT. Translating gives CASSEANRGANQPQHF.

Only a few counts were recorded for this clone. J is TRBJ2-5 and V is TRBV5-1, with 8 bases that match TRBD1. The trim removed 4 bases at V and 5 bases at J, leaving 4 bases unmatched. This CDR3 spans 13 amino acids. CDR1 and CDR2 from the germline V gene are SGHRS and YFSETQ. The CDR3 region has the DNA TGCGCCAGCAGCCAGGGGGCGCGGGAGACCCAGTACTTC. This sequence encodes CASSQGARETQYF.